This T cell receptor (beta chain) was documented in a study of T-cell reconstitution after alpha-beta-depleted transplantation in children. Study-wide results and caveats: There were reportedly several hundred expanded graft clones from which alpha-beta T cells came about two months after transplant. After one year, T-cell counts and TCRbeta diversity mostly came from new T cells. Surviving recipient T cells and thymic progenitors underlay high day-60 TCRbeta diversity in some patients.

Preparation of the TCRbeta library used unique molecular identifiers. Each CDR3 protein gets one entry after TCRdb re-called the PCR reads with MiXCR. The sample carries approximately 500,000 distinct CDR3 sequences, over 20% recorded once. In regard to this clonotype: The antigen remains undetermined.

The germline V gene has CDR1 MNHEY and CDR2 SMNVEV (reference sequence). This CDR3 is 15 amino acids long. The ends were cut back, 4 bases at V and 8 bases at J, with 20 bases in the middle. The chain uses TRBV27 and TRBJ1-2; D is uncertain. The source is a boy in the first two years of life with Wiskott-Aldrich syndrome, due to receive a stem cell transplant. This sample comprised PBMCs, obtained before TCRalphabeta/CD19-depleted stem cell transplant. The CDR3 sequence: CASSYHYALEGGYTF. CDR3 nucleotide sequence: TGTGCCAGCAGTTACCACTACGCCCTGGAGGGAGGCTACACCTTC.